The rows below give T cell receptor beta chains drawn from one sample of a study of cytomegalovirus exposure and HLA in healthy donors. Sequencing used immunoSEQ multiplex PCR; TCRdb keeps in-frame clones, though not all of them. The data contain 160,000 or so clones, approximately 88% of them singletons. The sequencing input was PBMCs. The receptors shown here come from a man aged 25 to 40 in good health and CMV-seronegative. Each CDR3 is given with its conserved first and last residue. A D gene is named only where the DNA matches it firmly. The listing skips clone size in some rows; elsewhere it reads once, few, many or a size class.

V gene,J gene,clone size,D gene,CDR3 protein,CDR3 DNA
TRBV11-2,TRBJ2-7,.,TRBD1,CASSLEISGQSYEQYF,TGTGCCAGCAGCTTAGAAATTTCGGGACAGAGTTACGAGCAGTACTTC
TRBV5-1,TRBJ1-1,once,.,CASSLAGKANTEAFF,TGCGCCAGCAGCTTGGCAGGGAAGGCGAATACTGAAGCTTTCTTT
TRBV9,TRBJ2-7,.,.,CASSVVPQSYEQYF,TGTGCCAGCAGCGTAGTCCCACAGTCCTACGAGCAGTACTTC
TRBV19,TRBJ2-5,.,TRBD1,CASSIDGQGKTQYF,TGTGCCAGTAGTATAGATGGACAGGGAAAGACCCAGTACTTC
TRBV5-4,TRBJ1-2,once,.,CASSLDRFGYGYTF,TGTGCCAGCAGCTTGGACAGATTCGGCTATGGCTACACCTTC
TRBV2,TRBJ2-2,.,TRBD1,CASSVQGAGGELFF,TGTGCCAGCAGCGTACAGGGGGCTGGCGGGGAGCTGTTTTTT
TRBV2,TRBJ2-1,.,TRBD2,CASSWTSGSEGEQFF,TGTGCCAGCAGTTGGACTAGCGGGAGTGAGGGTGAGCAGTTCTTC
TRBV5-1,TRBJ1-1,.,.,CASSWGGRGMNTEAFF,TGCGCCAGCAGCTGGGGGGGGCGCGGGATGAACACTGAAGCTTTCTTT
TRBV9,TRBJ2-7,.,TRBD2,CASSVTSGEIYEQYF,TGTGCCAGCAGCGTGACTAGCGGGGAAATTTACGAGCAGTACTTC
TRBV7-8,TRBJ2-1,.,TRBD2,CASSFLWREGPYNEQFF,TGTGCCAGCAGCTTTCTCTGGCGGGAGGGCCCCTACAATGAGCAGTTCTTC
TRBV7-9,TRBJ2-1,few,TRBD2,CASSFKAGGQNEQFF,TGTGCCAGCAGCTTCAAAGCGGGGGGGCAAAATGAGCAGTTCTTC
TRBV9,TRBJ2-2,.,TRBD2,CASSVLAGGGELFF,TGTGCCAGCAGCGTACTAGCGGGGGGCGGGGAGCTGTTTTTT
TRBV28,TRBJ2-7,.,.,CASSLPPQVSSYEQYF,TGTGCCAGCAGTTTACCTCCCCAGGTAAGTTCCTACGAGCAGTACTTC
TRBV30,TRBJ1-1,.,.,CAWSAPIGVSTEAFF,TGTGCCTGGAGTGCCCCTATCGGGGTTAGCACTGAAGCTTTCTTT
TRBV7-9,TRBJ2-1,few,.,CASSLGYNYNEQFF,TGTGCCAGCAGCTTAGGTTACAACTACAATGAGCAGTTCTTC
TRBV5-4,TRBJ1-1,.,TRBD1,CASSARQGTEAFF,TGTGCCAGCAGCGCCCGACAGGGCACTGAAGCTTTCTTT
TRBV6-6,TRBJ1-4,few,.,CASSPIPSANEKLFF,TGTGCCAGCAGCCCCATCCCCTCGGCTAATGAAAAACTGTTTTTT
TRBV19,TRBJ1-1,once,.,CASSWLGGNTEAFF,TGTGCCAGTAGTTGGTTGGGGGGGAACACTGAAGCTTTCTTT
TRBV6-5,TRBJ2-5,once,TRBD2,CASSYVPGGQETQYF,TGTGCCAGCAGTTACGTCCCGGGGGGACAAGAGACCCAGTACTTC
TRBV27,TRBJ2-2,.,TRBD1,CASSWRGTENTGELFF,TGTGCCAGCAGTTGGCGAGGGACAGAGAACACCGGGGAGCTGTTTTTT
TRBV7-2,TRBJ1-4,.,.,CASSPATGNEKLFF,TGTGCCAGCAGCCCGGCCACAGGCAATGAAAAACTGTTTTTT
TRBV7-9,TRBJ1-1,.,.,CSSSLARNTEAFF,TGTTCCAGCAGCTTAGCCAGGAACACTGAAGCTTTCTTT
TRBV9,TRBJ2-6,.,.,CASSVGGGANVLTF,TGTGCCAGCAGCGTCGGAGGTGGGGCCAACGTCCTGACTTTC
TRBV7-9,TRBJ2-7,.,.,CASSLVVGSSYEQYF,TGTGCCAGCAGCTTAGTGGTGGGGAGCTCCTACGAGCAGTACTTC
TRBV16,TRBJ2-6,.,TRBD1,CASSPGDRGISGANVLTF,TGTGCCAGCAGCCCTGGGGACAGGGGGATTTCTGGGGCCAACGTCCTGACTTTC
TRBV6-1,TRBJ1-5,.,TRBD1,CASSKPTGDNQPQHF,TGTGCCAGCAGTAAACCGACAGGGGACAATCAGCCCCAGCATTTT
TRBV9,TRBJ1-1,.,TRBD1,CASSTRQGSDTEAFF,TGTGCCAGCAGCACCCGACAGGGTTCGGACACTGAAGCTTTCTTT
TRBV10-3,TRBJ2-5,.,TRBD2,CAISGLAGASQETQYF,TGTGCCATCAGTGGACTAGCGGGAGCTTCCCAAGAGACCCAGTACTTC
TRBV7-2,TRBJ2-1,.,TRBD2,CASSPVAGVIYNEQFF,TGTGCCAGCAGCCCTGTAGCGGGAGTCATCTACAATGAGCAGTTCTTC
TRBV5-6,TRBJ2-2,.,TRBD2,CASSTIAGGPVGELFF,TGTGCCAGCAGCACCATAGCGGGGGGGCCCGTCGGGGAGCTGTTTTTT
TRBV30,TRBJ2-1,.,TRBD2,CAWSDIAGPLRNEQFF,TGTGCCTGGAGTGACATAGCGGGACCGCTTAGGAATGAGCAGTTCTTC
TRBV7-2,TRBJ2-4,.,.,CANSLAGTGAKNIQYF,TGTGCCAACAGCTTAGCGGGGACAGGGGCCAAAAACATTCAGTACTTC
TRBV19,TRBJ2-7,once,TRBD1,CASSTGQGPYEQYF,TGTGCCAGTAGTACCGGACAGGGACCCTACGAGCAGTACTTC
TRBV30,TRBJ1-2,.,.,CAWSVQDSYGYTF,TGTGCCTGGAGTGTTCAAGACAGCTATGGCTACACCTTC
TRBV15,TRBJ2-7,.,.,CATSRAPLPQPGEQYF,TGTGCCACCAGCAGAGCCCCCTTGCCTCAGCCAGGCGAGCAGTACTTC
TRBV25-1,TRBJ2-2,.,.,CASSDRDFTGELFF,TGTGCCAGCAGTGACCGGGACTTCACCGGGGAGCTGTTTTTT
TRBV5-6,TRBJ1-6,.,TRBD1,CASSLGWTGPPARSPLHF,TGTGCCAGCAGCTTGGGATGGACAGGGCCCCCGGCGAGATCACCCCTCCACTTT
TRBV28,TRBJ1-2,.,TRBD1,CASREGQRIYGYTF,TGTGCCAGCAGGGAGGGACAGCGGATCTATGGCTACACCTTC
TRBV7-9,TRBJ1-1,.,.,CASSLPLGPEAFF,TGTGCCAGCAGCTTACCGTTGGGGCCTGAAGCTTTCTTT
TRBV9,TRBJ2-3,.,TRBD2,CASSALLAGGTDTQYF,TGTGCCAGCAGCGCCCTCCTGGCGGGGGGCACAGATACGCAGTATTTT